These 28 T cell receptor beta chains came from one sample sequenced in a study of OX40 agonist ivuxolimab in advanced cancers. Assay: immunoSEQ multiplex PCR; the TCRdb copy retains only in-frame clones and omits some. Among 76,000 or so clones, roughly 88% were seen once, and the ten largest hold approximately 5.1%. Sample: CD4+ or CD8+ T cells sorted from blood, taken in a trial of the OX40 agonist ivuxolimab. These receptors all stem from an adult with an advanced solid tumor such as melanoma, head and neck, liver or kidney cancer.

The rearrangement uses TRBV5-6 and TRBJ2-7, with D tentatively TRBD1 (6 bases). Germline loops: CDR1 SGHDT, CDR2 YYEEEE. Between the trimmed V and J ends, which lost 2 bases and 6 bases, there was a span of 9 bases. The CDR3 contains 12 residues. The CDR3 sequence is CASSLQGSEQYF. The CDR3 DNA reads as TGTGCCAGCAGCTTACAGGGTTCCGAGCAGTACTTC.

The rearrangement links TRBV29-1 to TRBJ2-3; 9 bases fit TRBD1. This CDR3 is built from 14 residues. V was pared by 4 bases and J by 5 bases, with 7 bases of the junction left unmatched. From germline, CDR1 is SQVTM and CDR2 ANQGSEA. DNA for the CDR3: TGCAGCGTTGCCCGGACAGGGGAGGGAGATACGCAGTATTTT. It specifies CSVARTGEGDTQYF.

The rearrangement links TRBV18 to TRBJ2-7; tentatively, D is TRBD1 (5 bases). Trimming removed 3 bases from V and 2 bases from J, with 20 bases in between. The CDR3 consists of 17 residues. Germline V gene data show CDR1 as KGHSH and CDR2 as LQKENI. CDR3 bases: TGTGCCAGCTCACCGTCCTCAGGGCGTACTGTACCCTACGAGCAGTACTTC. It codes for CASSPSSGRTVPYEQYF.

The gene calls are TRBV11-2 and TRBJ2-3, with a weak D call TRBD2 (6 bases). The length of the CDR3 is 15 residues. Germline V gene lookup returns CDR1 SGHAT and CDR2 FQNNGV. Trimming removed 3 bases at V and 8 bases at J, with 18 bases between. The CDR3, as DNA: TGTGCCAGCAGCTTGGGTCGGGACGGGGGAGGTACGCAGTATTTT. This gives the protein CASSLGRDGGGTQYF.

This clone has more than one count but fewer than ten. The chain recombines TRBV6-1 with TRBJ2-2, with 8 bases lining up with TRBD2. This CDR3 region has 15 residues. The germline V gene encodes CDR1 MNHNS and CDR2 SASEGT. V was clipped by 4 bases and J by 5 bases; unmatched bases: 6. The CDR3 reads CASSVIGGETGELFF. CDR3 DNA: TGTGCCAGCAGTGTGATCGGGGGGGAAACCGGGGAGCTGTTTTTT.

The chain combines TRBV5-4 with TRBJ1-1; the match to TRBD1 covers 7 bases. The CDR3 covers 14 residues. Germline CDR1 reads SGHNT; CDR2 reads YYREEE (reference sequence). Trimming at V came to 5 bases and at J to 3 bases, leaving 7 bases not matched to a gene. DNA of the CDR3: TGTGCCAGCAGAGCTTGGGACAGTTACACTGAAGCTTTCTTT. Amino acid sequence: CASRAWDSYTEAFF.

The chain uses TRBV12-5 and TRBJ2-3, with 8 bases lining up with TRBD2. The CDR3 runs to 14 residues. Germline CDR1 reads LGHNT; CDR2 reads FRNRAP. J was trimmed by 3 bases and V by 6 bases; bases with no gene match: 5. The CDR3 protein is CASGRGLATDTQYF. CDR3 in DNA: TGTGCTAGTGGCCGCGGACTAGCTACAGATACGCAGTATTTT.

This sequence joins TRBV10-3 and TRBJ1-1, with unresolved D. The V gene lost 7 bases and the J gene lost 0 bases, with 9 bases spanning the gap. CDR1 is ENHRY and CDR2 is SYGVKD in the germline V gene. The CDR3 is made up of 13 amino acids. DNA for the CDR3: TGTGCCATCACGGGGAAGATGAACACTGAAGCTTTCTTT. Protein product: CAITGKMNTEAFF.

The chain combines TRBV19 with TRBJ1-5, with D maybe TRBD1 (5 bases). Per germline, CDR1 LNHDA and CDR2 SQIVND (reference sequence). The CDR3 totals 14 residues. V lost 2 bases and J 7 bases, leaving 12 bases between the germline ends. The CDR3 region is CASSISGGGQPQHF. The CDR3, as DNA: TGTGCCAGTAGTATATCGGGGGGAGGCCAGCCCCAGCATTTT.

As concerns this clone: Other DNA sequences in the sample encode the same CDR3. The chain is built from TRBV27 and TRBJ1-5, with D unresolved. Germline assignment: CDR1 MNHEY and CDR2 SMNVEV (reference sequence). The CDR3 totals 13 residues. Trimming removed 6 bases at V and 3 bases at J, with 9 bases between. This CDR3 is CASRPGPNQPQHF. In DNA, the CDR3 is TGTGCCAGCAGGCCCGGACCCAATCAGCCCCAGCATTTT.

In DNA form, the CDR3 reads TGTGCCAGTAGTATGCAAGGGATCTATGGCTACACCTTC. Its protein is CASSMQGIYGYTF. The V and J genes are TRBV19 and TRBJ1-2; no firm D call. Per the germline V gene, CDR1 is LNHDA and CDR2 is SQIVND (reference sequence). CDR3 length: 13 amino acids. V dropped 3 bases and J dropped 4 bases, with 9 bases sitting between them.

J is TRBJ2-7 and V is TRBV7-2; a weak D match, TRBD1 (5 bases). CDR3 size: 13 residues. The V gene lost 0 bases and the J gene lost 5 bases, with 8 bases spanning the gap. Germline-derived CDR1 and CDR2 are SGHTA and FQGNSA. The CDR3, as DNA: TGTGCCAGCAGCTTAGCAGGGGTCAACGAGCAGTACTTC. Translated, it gives CASSLAGVNEQYF.

The chain has TRBV12-5 and TRBJ1-6; the D is unclear. CDR1 is LGHNT and CDR2 is FRNRAP in the germline V gene. Trimming shortened V by 4 bases and J by 8 bases, and 9 bases separated the two germline ends. This CDR3 region has 13 residues. CDR3 protein: CASGSDWDSPLHF. As DNA, the CDR3 is TGTGCTAGTGGTTCCGATTGGGATTCACCCCTCCACTTT.

This clone appeared a few times. CDR3 bases: TGTGCCAGCGGTGGGGTGGCGGGAGGGGTCGGCAATGAGCAGTTCTTC. Protein: CASGGVAGGVGNEQFF. The rearrangement joins TRBV7-2 to TRBJ2-1, with 9 bases identical to TRBD2. Germline lookup yields CDR1 SGHTA and CDR2 FQGNSA. V shed 8 bases, J shed 6 bases, and the junction held 14 bases outside the gene matches. The CDR3 loop spans 16 amino acids.

The J gene is TRBJ2-7, the V gene TRBV27, with D possibly matching TRBD1 (7 bases). This CDR3 has 14 residues. Trimming took off 2 bases at V and 2 bases at J, with 10 bases between the two ends. The V gene's germline CDR1 is MNHEY and CDR2 SMNVEV (reference sequence). CDR3 nucleotide sequence: TGTGCCAGCAGTTTAGACAGGGAGGCCTACGAGCAGTACTTC. Translation: CASSLDREAYEQYF.

The chain's CDR3 is CASSGRGTSGGNEQFF. CDR3 sequence (DNA): TGTGCCAGCAGTGGGCGGGGGACTAGCGGGGGAAATGAGCAGTTCTTC. The rearrangement joins TRBV2 to TRBJ2-1; TRBD2 agrees at 14 bases. J lost 7 bases, V lost 4 bases, and 6 bases had no gene match. Germline V gives CDR1 SNHLY, CDR2 FYNNEI. The CDR3 consists of 16 residues.

This chain joins TRBV5-8 and TRBJ1-2; 8 nucleotides align to TRBD1. Germline CDR1 is SGHTS and CDR2 is YDEGEE. The CDR3 contains 13 residues. V gave up 4 bases and J gave up 8 bases; unmatched junction bases: 7. The CDR3 sequence: CASSRDRNKGYTF. In DNA, the CDR3 is TGTGCCAGCAGCCGGGACAGGAATAAGGGCTACACCTTC. The full variable domain, with the rest looked up from reference TRBV5-8 and TRBJ1-2, is EAGVTQSPTHLIKTRGQQATLRCSPISGHTSVYWYQQALGLGLQFLLWYDEGEERNRGNFPPRFSGRQFPNYSSELNVNALELEDSALYLCASSRDRNKGYTFGSGTRLTVV.

The CDR3 here is CASSHNYGPKGSGNTIYF. CDR3 coding DNA: TGTGCCAGCAGCCACAACTATGGACCGAAGGGCTCTGGAAACACCATATATTTT. The chain recombines TRBV5-6 with TRBJ1-3; D is uncertain. The V gene's germline CDR1 is SGHDT and CDR2 YYEEEE. This CDR3 has 18 amino acids. Trimming stripped 4 bases from V and 0 bases from J, with 20 bases between.

The V gene is TRBV5-6, the J gene TRBJ2-5, with 14 bases lining up with TRBD2. The DNA end favors TRBJ2-7, so the J call may be wrong. The CDR3 is 15 residues long. CDR1 and CDR2 (germline): SGHDT, YYEEEE. CDR3: CASSWGLAGDYEQYF. The CDR3 nucleotides are TGTGCCAGCAGCTGGGGACTAGCGGGAGACTACGAGCAGTACTTC.

The chain couples TRBV2 to TRBJ1-2; 10 nucleotides match TRBD1. The J segment lost 7 bases and the V segment lost 4 bases, leaving 3 bases of the junction unmatched. CDR3 size: 13 residues. Germline CDR1 SNHLY, CDR2 FYNNEI. In DNA form, the CDR3 reads TGTGCCAGCAGTGTGGGGACAGGGGTTGGCTACACCTTC. Translated: CASSVGTGVGYTF. The variable domain in full, with the rest retrieved from reference TRBV2 and TRBJ1-2, is EPEVTQTPSHQVTQMGQEVILRCVPISNHLYFYWYRQILGQKVEFLVSFYNNEISEKSEIFDDQFSVERPDGSNFTLKIRSTKLEDSAMYFCASSVGTGVGYTFGSGTRLTVV.

This clone was seen a single time. The rearrangement uses TRBV5-1 and TRBJ2-1, with D perhaps matching TRBD1 (6 bases). The CDR3 extends over 15 amino acids. V lost 4 bases, J lost 5 bases, and 16 bases lay in between. Germline V lookup: CDR1 SGHRS, CDR2 YFSETQ. In DNA, the CDR3 is TGCGCCAGCAGCCCCTTACAGGGATGGGACAATGAGCAGTTCTTC. It translates to CASSPLQGWDNEQFF.

The V call is TRBV29-1, the J call TRBJ2-3; possibly TRBD1 or TRBD2 for D (6 bases each). In germline, CDR1 is SQVTM, CDR2 ANQGSEA. This CDR3 contains 14 residues. Trimming took 6 bases from V and 2 from J, leaving 15 bases between them. For the CDR3, the DNA is TGCAGCGTCGAGGGGGGACCACACACAGATACGCAGTATTTT. Translation gives CSVEGGPHTDTQYF.

The chain links TRBV7-2 to TRBJ2-3; D may be TRBD2 (6 bases). CDR1 is SGHTA and CDR2 is FQGNSA in the germline V gene. The CDR3 runs to 15 residues. The V gene lost 2 bases and the J gene lost 0 bases, with 9 bases spanning the gap. The DNA for the CDR3 is TGTGCCAGCAGCTTATCCAGCGGGAGCACAGATACGCAGTATTTT. Encoded protein: CASSLSSGSTDTQYF.

The chain combines TRBV27 with TRBJ1-6; perhaps TRBD1 as D (5 bases). Deletions cut 2 bases from V and 10 bases from J, with 18 bases between. Germline-derived CDR1 and CDR2 are MNHEY and SMNVEV (reference sequence). The CDR3 has 16 amino acids. The DNA of the CDR3 is TGTGCCAGCAGTTTACGATACGGGGGAATCAACTCACCCCTCCACTTT. Protein sequence: CASSLRYGGINSPLHF.

The chain uses TRBV7-8 and TRBJ1-6; no reliable D call. The V and J ends lost 2 bases and 6 bases respectively, with 11 bases between them. Germline lookup yields CDR1 SGHVS and CDR2 FQNEAQ. The CDR3 extends over 15 amino acids. In DNA, the CDR3 is TGTGCCAGCAGCTTATCGGGGAACGCTAATTCACCCCTCCACTTT. Its translation: CASSLSGNANSPLHF.

The chain links TRBV19 to TRBJ1-3; no firm D call. The CDR3 is 15 amino acids. The V end lost 3 bases, the J end lost 0 bases, and 9 bases lay between the germline ends. Germline V gives CDR1 LNHDA, CDR2 SQIVND (reference sequence). CDR3 loop: CASSILGYSGNTIYF. The CDR3 DNA sequence: TGTGCCAGTAGTATCCTCGGCTACTCTGGAAACACCATATATTTT.

As DNA, the CDR3 is TGCGCCAGCAGCCCCAGGACAGGGGATGATACGCAGTATTTT. Its protein product is CASSPRTGDDTQYF. This rearrangement joins TRBV5-1 to TRBJ2-3; TRBD1 matches 9 bases. CDR1 and CDR2 from the germline V gene are SGHRS and YFSETQ. V trimming: 4 bases; J trimming: 6 bases; junction bases outside the gene matches: 6. The CDR3 contains 14 residues. The variable domain in full, with the rest retrieved from reference TRBV5-1 and TRBJ2-3, is KAGVTQTPRYLIKTRGQQVTLSCSPISGHRSVSWYQQTPGQGLQFLFEYFSETQRNKGNFPGRFSGRQFSNSRSEMNVSTLELGDSALYLCASSPRTGDDTQYFGPGTRLTVL.

The CDR3 region has the DNA TGTGCCAGCGAGGACCCAGCGGGGAACACAGATACGCAGTATTTT. It codes for CASEDPAGNTDTQYF. The rearrangement uses TRBV2 and TRBJ2-3; the match to TRBD2 covers 7 bases. This CDR3 comprises 15 residues. V was pared by 8 bases and J by 2 bases, with 10 bases of the junction left unmatched. Germline assignment: CDR1 SNHLY and CDR2 FYNNEI.